This entry describes one T cell receptor (beta chain). PCR was performed a second time for about 7 to 12 cycles using a sample-barcoded 5' primer and a J-beta primer mix. TCRdb itself ran the 5' RACE reads through MiXCR, one entry per CDR3 protein. The sample yields about 1 million distinct CDR3 sequences, over 35% seen once. The sample comes from a study of blood T cells in healthy people across ages. Germline values: CDR1 LGHDT, CDR2 YNNKEL (reference sequence). This CDR3 spans 14 amino acids. Between the trimmed V and J ends, which lost 8 bases and 1 base, there was a span of 13 bases. The sample was blood. The receptor's source is a woman aged 55 to 70 in good health. V usage is TRBV3-1 and J usage is TRBJ2-3; no clear D. In DNA form, the CDR3 reads TGTGCCAGCGGGCCAAGCTCCGGCACAGATACGCAGTATTTT. Amino acids: CASGPSSGTDTQYF.